This T cell receptor (beta chain) is drawn from a study of blood T cell repertoires in COVID-19. Study background: Acute-phase and convalescent COVID-19 samples originated in the United States, Italy and Spain. T cells, B-cell-depleted T cells, or PBMCs provided the cDNA or gDNA that served as material.

How the authors handled the data: Amplification from reference gene primers served as the basis for estimated nucleated cell counts. Measured with immunoSEQ multiplex PCR; TCRdb has only the in-frame clones, and not every one. V and J calls and clone size are copied from that table; D and trimming were computed from the DNA. The sample has about 210,000 clones, 82% seen once. The CDR3 runs to 14 residues. Germline CDR1 is SQVTM and CDR2 is ANQGSEA. This TCR was recovered from a woman aged 40 to 55 with acute or convalescent COVID-19. The sample comprised peripheral blood. V is TRBV29-1 and J is TRBJ2-3, with 7 bases fitting TRBD1. CDR3 residues: CTAGGRGITDTQYF. The CDR3 DNA reads TGCACCGCTGGGGGCAGGGGGATCACAGATACGCAGTATTTT.